The entry below describes one T cell receptor (beta chain). What it binds is not known. The read stops 3 residues short of the end of the CDR3; the missing end is completed from the germline J gene. Measured with immunoSEQ multiplex PCR; TCRdb has only the in-frame clones, and not every one. The sample totals some 39,000 clones. The data were obtained in a study of T cells in women clearing cervical HPV infection. Study-wide background: Case blood drawn at lesion detection; control blood after infection cleared.

All donors had a single incident cervical HPV16 infection, not prevalent. The CDR3 runs 17 residues. CDR1 SGDLS and CDR2 YYNGEE come from the germline V gene. V trimming: 3 bases; J trimming: 0 bases; junction bases outside the gene matches: 5. Study findings and constraints: CIN3+ cases had significantly higher TCR richness than controls; evenness did not differ. Unknown T-cell numbers per sample may underlie the richness differences.

This sequence was found in a woman aged 18-70 years with a cervical HPV16 infection that either progressed to CIN3+ or cleared (not recorded which). Sequencing input: blood buffy coat. The gene calls are TRBV9 and TRBJ2-1; TRBD2 matches 11 bases. The DNA read from the CDR3 is TGTGCCAGCAGCGCAGGCACTAGCGGGAGCTCCTACAATGAG. Its protein is CASSAGTSGSSYNE. The whole CDR3 protein reads CASSAGTSGSSYNEQFF.